Listed below are T cell receptor beta chains from one sample, sequenced in a study of T-cell reconstitution after alpha-beta-depleted transplantation in children. MiXCR was run by TCRdb on the PCR reads, yielding one entry per CDR3 protein. This table has 150,000 to 200,000 distinct CDR3 sequences, more than 14% appearing once. The specimen comprised PBMCs from the stem cell graft donor, sampled from the stem cell graft. The receptors shown here come from a human donor who donated a stem cell graft to a child with acute lymphoblastic leukemia. Each CDR3 is given with its conserved first and last residue. The D gene is left open where the match is weak. Clone size is given for some rows only: seen once, a few or many times, or a class if the clone is expanded.

TRBJ2-7,NA,TRBV14,NA,CASSQDRTIYEQYF,TGTGCCAGCAGCCAAGATAGGACTATCTACGAGCAGTACTTC
TRBJ1-1,NA,TRBV7-2,many,CASREGGAISEAFF,TGTGCCAGCAGGGAGGGGGGGGCCATTTCTGAAGCTTTCTTT
TRBJ1-4,NA,TRBV10-2,many,CASSESYGDSNEKLFF,TGCGCCAGCAGTGAGTCGTATGGGGACTCGAATGAAAAACTGTTTTTT
TRBJ2-4,NA,TRBV5-6,NA,CASSPGLIWSYGIQYF,TGTGCCAGCAGCCCCGGGCTTATCTGGAGTTATGGCATTCAGTACTTC
TRBJ1-1,NA,TRBV4-1,NA,CASSRGGWGMNTEAFF,TGCGCCAGCAGCCGCGGGGGGTGGGGAATGAACACTGAAGCTTTCTTT
TRBJ2-7,TRBD2,TRBV28,many,CASTTSGMYEQYF,TGTGCCAGCACTACTAGCGGGATGTACGAGCAGTACTTC
TRBJ2-2,TRBD2,TRBV12-3/TRBV12-4,NA,CASSFGTLIIPREGNTGELFF,TGTGCCAGCAGCTTCGGGACTTTAATCATACCTAGGGAGGGAAACACCGGGGAGCTGTTTTTT
TRBJ1-5,NA,TRBV12-3/TRBV12-4,many,CASGQPQHF,TGTGCTTCCGGTCAGCCCCAGCATTTT
TRBJ2-3,NA,TRBV12-3/TRBV12-4,NA,CASTRNRGTVSDTQYF,TGTGCCAGCACCCGAAATAGAGGCACAGTTTCAGATACGCAGTATTTT
TRBJ1-2,TRBD1,TRBV20-1,many,CSARETGGLYGYTF,TGCAGTGCTAGAGAGACAGGGGGGCTATATGGCTACACCTTC
TRBJ2-6,NA,TRBV6-1,NA,CASSEPGDPGANVLTF,TGTGCCAGCAGTGAACCCGGGGACCCTGGGGCCAACGTCCTGACTTTC
TRBJ2-7,TRBD2,TRBV20-1,many,CSARTGTMLTGQYF,TGCAGTGCTAGGACCGGGACTATGCTTACGGGGCAGTACTTC
TRBJ2-4,NA,TRBV10-3,many,CAISESRLSKNIQYF,TGTGCCATCAGTGAGTCTCGGTTGAGCAAAAACATTCAGTACTTC
TRBJ1-1,TRBD1,TRBV20-1,many,CSAIPGGAPLFGGEAFF,TGCAGTGCCATCCCAGGGGGCGCACCCTTATTCGGGGGTGAAGCTTTCTTT
TRBJ2-7,TRBD1,TRBV7-9,few,CASSPRTGGRDEQYF,TGTGCCAGCAGCCCTAGGACAGGGGGTCGCGACGAGCAGTACTTC
TRBJ2-3,TRBD2,TRBV9,few,CASANGGLAGVDTQYF,TGTGCCAGCGCTAATGGGGGACTAGCGGGAGTAGATACGCAGTATTTT
TRBJ2-1,TRBD2,TRBV7-6,NA,CASSLASGKNEQFF,TGTGCCAGCAGCTTGGCTAGCGGGAAAAATGAGCAGTTCTTC
TRBJ1-1,NA,TRBV5-1,many,CASSFVAGKDTEAFF,TGCGCCAGCAGCTTTGTCGCAGGGAAGGACACTGAAGCTTTCTTT
TRBJ2-1,NA,TRBV5-1,many,CASKLVVASYNEQFF,TGCGCCAGCAAATTAGTTGTAGCCTCCTACAATGAGCAGTTCTTC
TRBJ1-3,TRBD1,TRBV4-1,NA,CASSQQSGGEGYTIYF,TGCGCCAGCAGCCAACAATCAGGGGGCGAAGGTTACACCATATATTTT
TRBJ1-1,TRBD1,TRBV9,many,CASRDGQGANRNTEAFF,TGTGCCAGCAGAGACGGACAGGGGGCTAATAGGAACACTGAAGCTTTCTTT
TRBJ2-3,NA,TRBV11-2,few,CASSLDPWLEASTDTQYF,TGTGCCAGCAGCTTAGATCCGTGGTTAGAGGCCAGCACAGATACGCAGTATTTT
TRBJ2-3,NA,TRBV10-3,many,CAISESGGQRDTQYF,TGTGCCATCAGTGAGTCTGGCGGCCAGCGGGATACGCAGTATTTT
TRBJ2-2,TRBD2,TRBV5-1,many,CASSQGTIFTGELFF,TGCGCCAGCAGCCAAGGGACTATATTCACCGGGGAGCTGTTTTTT
TRBJ1-5,NA,TRBV30,many,CAWSLQNQPQHF,TGTGCCTGGAGTCTACAGAATCAGCCCCAGCATTTT
TRBJ2-1,TRBD2,TRBV20-1,many,CSARVFGLASYNEQFF,TGCAGTGCTAGAGTTTTTGGACTAGCGTCGTACAATGAGCAGTTCTTC
TRBJ2-5,TRBD1,TRBV7-6,many,CASSPRTGVPQETQYF,TGTGCCAGCAGCCCGCGCACAGGGGTTCCCCAAGAGACCCAGTACTTC